This T cell receptor (beta chain) was sequenced during a study of vaccination and CD4 T cells after COVID-19. Study-wide context: Two Hispanic individuals were among six male and four female convalescent patients. Collection of post-vaccine samples followed dose two by a median 72 days, spanning a range of 14 to 241.

The time point here: late sampling 161 to 241 days after vaccination in three convalescent patients. The treatment denotes: roughly 11-day PBMC culture with coronavirus spike peptide pools or control peptides (ViraFEST assay). TCR sequencing followed the expansion of antigen-specific T cells with peptide pools in ViraFEST. Sequenced with the Oncomine TCR Beta short-read assay was DNA taken from cultured CD4+ T cells. It was from cultured CD4+ T cells that genomic DNA was extracted. TCRdb redid the calling of the PCR reads with MiXCR, one entry per CDR3 protein. The table includes over 15,000 distinct CDR3 sequences, roughly 50% detected once. There are a few counts of this clonotype. Antigen: not known. The receptor comes from a human donor who had recovered from COVID-19. This specimen consisted of CD4+ T cells from blood, cultured in vitro, obtained about 7 months after SARS-CoV-2 vaccination.

The CDR3 DNA is TGTGCCAGCAGCTTGGGTTTGGGGGGCGATTCACCCCTCCACTTT. Encoded protein: CASSLGLGGDSPLHF. The rearrangement joins TRBV7-9 to TRBJ1-6, with a tentative D call TRBD1 (6 bases). Looked up from germline, CDR1 is SEHNR and CDR2 is FQNEAQ (reference sequence). The CDR3 runs to 15 residues. Between the trimmed V and J ends, which lost 3 bases and 8 bases, there was a span of 14 bases.